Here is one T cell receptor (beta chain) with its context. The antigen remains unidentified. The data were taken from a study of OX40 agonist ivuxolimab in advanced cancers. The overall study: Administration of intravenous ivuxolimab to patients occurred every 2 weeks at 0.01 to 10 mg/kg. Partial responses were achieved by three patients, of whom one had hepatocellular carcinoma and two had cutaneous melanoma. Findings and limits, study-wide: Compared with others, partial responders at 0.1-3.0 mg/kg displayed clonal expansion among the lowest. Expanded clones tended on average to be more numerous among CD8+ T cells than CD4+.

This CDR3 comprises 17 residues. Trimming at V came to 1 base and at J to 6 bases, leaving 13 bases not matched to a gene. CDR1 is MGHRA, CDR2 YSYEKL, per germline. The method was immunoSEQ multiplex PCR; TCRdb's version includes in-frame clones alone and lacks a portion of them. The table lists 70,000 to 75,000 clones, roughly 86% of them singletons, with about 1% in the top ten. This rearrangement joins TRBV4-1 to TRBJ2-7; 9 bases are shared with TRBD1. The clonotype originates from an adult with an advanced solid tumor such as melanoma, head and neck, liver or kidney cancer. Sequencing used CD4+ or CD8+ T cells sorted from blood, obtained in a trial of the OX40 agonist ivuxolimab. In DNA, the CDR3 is TGCGCCAGCAGCCAAGCTGTATTGGAACAGGGGGCGGGCGAGCAGTACTTC. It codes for CASSQAVLEQGAGEQYF.